This TCR beta chain was profiled in a study of blood T cell repertoires in COVID-19. Profiling relied on immunoSEQ multiplex PCR, and the TCRdb table lists in-frame clones only, not all of them. The data contain 200,000 to 250,000 clones, 75% to 85% of them seen just once; the ten biggest clones take up about 9.7%. Sample: peripheral blood. This clonotype was obtained from a man aged 50-60 years with active or convalescent COVID-19.

The CDR3 coding sequence is TGTGCCAGCAGCAAGACAGGGCCGGGCAATCAGCCCCAGCATTTT. This encodes CASSKTGPGNQPQHF. The J gene is TRBJ1-5, the V gene TRBV28; 7 bases are shared with TRBD1. The length of the CDR3 is 15 residues. Per the germline V gene, CDR1 is MDHEN and CDR2 is SYDVKM. V dropped 6 bases and J dropped 2; count of bases not matched to a gene: 7. Full variable domain (missing parts from reference TRBV28 and TRBJ1-5): DVKVTQSSRYLVKRTGEKVFLECVQDMDHENMFWYRQDPGLGLRLIYFSYDVKMKEKGDIPEGYSVSREKKERFSLILESASTNQTSMYLCASSKTGPGNQPQHFGDGTRLSIL.